This T cell receptor (beta chain) was identified during a study of shared clonotypes between healthy human individuals (dated by TCRdb to 2020 to 2021). The study in broad terms: The cohort comprised two women and a few men aged 18 to 49 years. Per donor, leukapheresis produced somewhere between about 0.9 and 10 billion PBMCs. For each donor, three plates each were used for CD4 naive and CD4 memory, two plates were used for CD8 naive, and one plate was used for CD8 memory. The study deeply sequenced blood TCR repertoires of about 5 healthy adults to estimate repertoire size and the extent of clonotype sharing between individuals. Libraries were prepared and TCR repertoires were sequenced by different laboratories using diverse techniques, in order to increase sequencing depth and limit assay-specific biases. The paper's findings and limits, for the study overall: Even with the large sequencing depth, rarefaction of the sorted-subset datasets indicated that sequencing was incomplete. The small number of donors limited the genetic and exposure-history diversity represented. Estimated clonotype richness was generally larger for naive than for memory subsets. Sampling was restricted to blood, and TCR repertoires in tissues likely differ from the TCR repertoires found in blood. Pairwise subsampling led to the expectation that sequencing depth would affect the degree of clonotype sharing among donors. Clonotypes shared by all four sorted-subset donors showed higher generation probabilities than non-shared clonotypes. When a handful of donors were compared, the shared fraction of clonotypes was about 5% for naive CD4, 3.5% for naive CD8, about 2.4% for memory CD4, and roughly 0.43% for memory CD8.

Using the deep immunoSEQ assay, TCR CDR3 regions were amplified from genomic DNA by multiplex PCR. Extracted genomic DNA from each cell subset was spread evenly across all wells of several immunoSEQ 96-well plates, with each plate serving as a replicate. For sorted subsets, around 200 ng genomic DNA, equal to 30,000 to 35,000 T cell genomes, was loaded into each replicate PCR. Purified libraries were quantified with a Qubit 3.0 fluorometer, sized on a Bioanalyzer 2100, and re-quantified with the KAPA Library Quantification kit. Every immunoSEQ 96-well plate was sequenced on a dedicated single-read 150-cycle Illumina NextSeq 550 flow cell. Per the authors' processing: Because only junctional sequences without quality scores were contained in the immunoSEQ output, filtering matching that applied to full-length reads could not be performed. Sequences were annotated with PyIR, a Python wrapper for IgBLAST v1.9, using IMGT germline references to assign V/J genes and CDR3. Reads were filtered out if the reads had weak V/J assignments (E-value above 1e-6), no CDR3, stop codons, out-of-frame junctions, or ambiguous translated residues. V3J clonotypes were defined as sequences sharing an identical inferred V gene, J gene, and CDR3 amino acid sequence. Percentage overlap between repertoires was computed as shared unique clonotypes divided by the size of the smaller repertoire. Three approaches were used to assess repertoire richness: RTK rarefaction, the Chao1 estimator, and Recon v2.1 estimates of unobserved clonotypes. Generation probabilities for all TCRbeta clonotypes obtained by the gDNA method from four donors were computed using OLGA. TCRdb took over this immuneACCESS table, retaining in-frame rearrangements with V and J assigned. Such tables are incomplete; in checked studies, under half of the missing clones stem from an unresolved V gene, and the remainder is unexplained. That table supplies the V and J calls and clone size; D and trimming were determined from the DNA. In this sample the table shows 300,000 to 350,000 clones, over 70% of which occur a single time. 8% to 13% of the sample rests with the top ten.

Per the germline V gene, MGHDK is the CDR1 and SYGVNS is the CDR2. Spanning cysteine to phenylalanine, the CDR3 consists of 13 amino acids. The entry retains the CDR3 DNA only, 39 bases that are in frame from base 1. V is reduced by 2 bases and J by 6 bases, leaving a spacing of 8 bases between them. The donors were healthy, HIV-negative adults who had no recently reported acute infections or vaccinations. Only Caucasian adults living in Nashville, Tennessee, USA were represented among the donors. CD4+ T cells were enriched by magnetic negative selection, after which naive cells were positively selected on CD45RA and the negative fraction was taken as the memory subset. Blood was collected by leukapheresis, and PBMCs were isolated by Ficoll-Histopaque density gradient centrifugation and then cryopreserved in liquid nitrogen vapor phase. Analytical flow cytometry was used to check the purity and quantity of every magnetically sorted T cell population. Genomic DNA was isolated from each sorted fraction and quantified by UV absorbance on a Nanodrop 2000c.

On this clone itself: What this receptor recognizes is not known. Per-base qualities were not stored, and no clone one base away is much larger.

This TCR was recovered from a man younger than 40 in good health. The chain joins TRBV25-1 to TRBJ2-1; TRBD2 is possibly the D segment (6 matching bases). Material for sequencing was memory CD4+ T cells sorted from blood. Taken with the paper, the label for cell subset or site translates to: CD45RA-negative fraction. The encoded CDR3 is CASSEHGSNEQFF. The DNA sequence is given as TGTGCCAGCAGTGAACACGGGAGCAATGAGCAGTTCTTC.